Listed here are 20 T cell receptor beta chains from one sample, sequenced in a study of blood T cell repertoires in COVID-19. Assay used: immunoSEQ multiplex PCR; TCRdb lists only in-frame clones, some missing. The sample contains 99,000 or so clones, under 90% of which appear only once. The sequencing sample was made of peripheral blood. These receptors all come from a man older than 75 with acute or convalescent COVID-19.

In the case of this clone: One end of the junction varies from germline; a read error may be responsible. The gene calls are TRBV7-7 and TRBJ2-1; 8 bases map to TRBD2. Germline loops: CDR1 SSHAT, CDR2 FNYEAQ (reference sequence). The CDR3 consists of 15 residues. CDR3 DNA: TGTGCTAGCAGCTTAGTTCGGGAGGGGTTGAGTGAGCAGTTCTTC. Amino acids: CASSLVREGLSEQFF.

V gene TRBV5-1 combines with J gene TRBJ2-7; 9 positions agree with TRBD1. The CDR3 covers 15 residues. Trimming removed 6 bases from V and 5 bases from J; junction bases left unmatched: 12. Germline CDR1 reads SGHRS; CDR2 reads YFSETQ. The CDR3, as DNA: TGCGCCAGCACCGAGCTCGGACAGGGGAACGACGAGCAGTACTTC. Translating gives CASTELGQGNDEQYF.

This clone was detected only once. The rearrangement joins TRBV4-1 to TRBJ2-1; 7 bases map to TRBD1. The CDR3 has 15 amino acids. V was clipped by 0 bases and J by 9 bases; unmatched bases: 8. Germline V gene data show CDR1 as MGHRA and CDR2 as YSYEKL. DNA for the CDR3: TGCGCCAGCAGCCAAGACGGGACAGCCGGTGTTGAGCAGTTCTTC. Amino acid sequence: CASSQDGTAGVEQFF.

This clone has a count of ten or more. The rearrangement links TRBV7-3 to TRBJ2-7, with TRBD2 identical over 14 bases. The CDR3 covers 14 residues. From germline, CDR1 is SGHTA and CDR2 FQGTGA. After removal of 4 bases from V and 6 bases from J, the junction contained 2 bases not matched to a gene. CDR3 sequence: CASSSGLAGGEQYF. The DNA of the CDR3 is TGTGCCAGCAGCTCCGGACTAGCGGGAGGCGAGCAGTACTTC.

The CDR3 sequence is CASSPHPGSSYNEQFF. DNA for the CDR3: TGTGCCAGTAGCCCCCACCCCGGGAGCTCCTACAATGAGCAGTTCTTC. The V call is TRBV19, the J call TRBJ2-1; possible D gene TRBD2, 6 bases. Germline lookup yields CDR1 LNHDA and CDR2 SQIVND (reference sequence). This CDR3 region has 16 residues. Trimming left V 6 bases short and J 0 bases short, with 15 bases between.

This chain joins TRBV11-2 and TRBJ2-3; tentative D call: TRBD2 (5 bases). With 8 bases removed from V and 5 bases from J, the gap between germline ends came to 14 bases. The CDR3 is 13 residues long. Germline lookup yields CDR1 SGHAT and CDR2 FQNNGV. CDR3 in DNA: TGTGCCAGCGGAGCCGGGAATAGAGATACGCAGTATTTT. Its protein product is CASGAGNRDTQYF.

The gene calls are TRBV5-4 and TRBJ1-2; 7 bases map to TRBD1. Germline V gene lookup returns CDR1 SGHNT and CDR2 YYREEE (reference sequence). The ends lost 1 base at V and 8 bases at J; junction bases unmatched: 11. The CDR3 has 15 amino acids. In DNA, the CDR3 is TGTGCCAGCAGCTTGCCCCTACAGGGGCGGGACGGCTACACCTTC. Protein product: CASSLPLQGRDGYTF.

The CDR3 coding sequence is TGTGCCTGGAGTTCTAGAAGGGACAGGAAAAACACTGAAGCTTTCTTT. It is translated as CAWSSRRDRKNTEAFF. The V and J genes are TRBV30 and TRBJ1-1; 8 nucleotides align to TRBD1. The CDR3 runs 16 residues. J gave up 2 bases and V 2 bases, and 10 bases lay outside the gene matches. The germline CDR1 and CDR2 sequences are GTSNPN and SVGIG (reference sequence).

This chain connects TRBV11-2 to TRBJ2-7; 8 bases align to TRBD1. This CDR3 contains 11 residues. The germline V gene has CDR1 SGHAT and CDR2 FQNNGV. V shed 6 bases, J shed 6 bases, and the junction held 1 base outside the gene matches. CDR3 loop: CASSTGGEQYF. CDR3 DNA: TGTGCCAGCAGTACAGGGGGCGAGCAGTACTTC.

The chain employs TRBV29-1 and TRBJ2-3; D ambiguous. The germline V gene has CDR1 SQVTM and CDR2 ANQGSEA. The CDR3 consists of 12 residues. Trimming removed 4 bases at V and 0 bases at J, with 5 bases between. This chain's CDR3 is CSVVGSTDTQYF. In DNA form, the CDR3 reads TGCAGCGTTGTCGGGAGCACAGATACGCAGTATTTT.

This chain's CDR3 is CASSQFKTGVREKLFF. The DNA of the CDR3 is TGTGCCAGCTCACAATTCAAAACAGGGGTGCGAGAAAAACTGTTTTTT. This chain connects TRBV18 to TRBJ1-4; 7 nucleotides match TRBD1. J gave up 8 bases and V 4 bases, and 13 bases lay outside the gene matches. Germline loops: CDR1 KGHSH, CDR2 LQKENI. The CDR3 has 16 residues.

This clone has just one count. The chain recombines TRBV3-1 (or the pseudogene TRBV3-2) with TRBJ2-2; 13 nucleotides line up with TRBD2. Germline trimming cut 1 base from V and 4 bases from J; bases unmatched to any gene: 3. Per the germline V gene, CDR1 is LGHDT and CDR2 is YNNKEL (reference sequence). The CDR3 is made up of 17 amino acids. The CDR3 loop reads CASSQGLAGGGTGELFF. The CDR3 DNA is TGTGCCAGCAGCCAAGGACTAGCGGGAGGCGGCACCGGGGAGCTGTTTTTT.

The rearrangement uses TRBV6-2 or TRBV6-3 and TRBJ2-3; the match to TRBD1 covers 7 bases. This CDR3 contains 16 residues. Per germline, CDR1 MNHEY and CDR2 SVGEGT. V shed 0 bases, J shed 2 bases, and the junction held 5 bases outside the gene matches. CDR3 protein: CASSYSKTGNTDTQYF. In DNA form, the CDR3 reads TGTGCCAGCAGTTACTCGAAGACAGGGAACACAGATACGCAGTATTTT.

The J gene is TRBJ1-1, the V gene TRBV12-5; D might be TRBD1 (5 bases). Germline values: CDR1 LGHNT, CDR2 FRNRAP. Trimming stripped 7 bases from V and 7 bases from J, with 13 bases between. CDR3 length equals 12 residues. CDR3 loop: CASVGQTLEAFF. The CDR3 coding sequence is TGTGCTAGTGTGGGGCAGACGCTTGAAGCTTTCTTT.

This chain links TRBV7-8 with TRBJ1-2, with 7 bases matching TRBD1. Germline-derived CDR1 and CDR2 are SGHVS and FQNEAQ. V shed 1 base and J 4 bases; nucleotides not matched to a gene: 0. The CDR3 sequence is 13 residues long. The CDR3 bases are TGTGCCAGCAGCTTAGACAGGGGCTATGGCTACACCTTC. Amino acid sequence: CASSLDRGYGYTF.

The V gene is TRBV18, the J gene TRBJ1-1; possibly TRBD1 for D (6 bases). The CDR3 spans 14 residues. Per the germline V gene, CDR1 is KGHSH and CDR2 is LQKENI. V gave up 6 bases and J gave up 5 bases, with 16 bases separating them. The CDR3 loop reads CASSSQGLRTEAFF. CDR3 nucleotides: TGTGCCAGCTCGTCCCAGGGGCTAAGAACTGAAGCTTTCTTT. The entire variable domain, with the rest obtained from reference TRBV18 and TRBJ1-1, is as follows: NAGVMQNPRHLVRRRGQEARLRCSPMKGHSHVYWYRQLPEEGLKFMVYLQKENIIDESGMPKERFSAEFPKEGPSILRIQQVVRGDSAAYFCASSSQGLRTEAFFGQGTRLTVV.

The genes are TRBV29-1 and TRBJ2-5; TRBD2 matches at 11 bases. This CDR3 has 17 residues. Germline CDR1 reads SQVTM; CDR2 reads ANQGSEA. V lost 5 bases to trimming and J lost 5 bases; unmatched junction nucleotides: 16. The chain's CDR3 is CSVPGWTSGRQGETQYF. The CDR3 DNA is TGCAGCGTTCCGGGATGGACTAGCGGGCGTCAAGGGGAGACCCAGTACTTC.

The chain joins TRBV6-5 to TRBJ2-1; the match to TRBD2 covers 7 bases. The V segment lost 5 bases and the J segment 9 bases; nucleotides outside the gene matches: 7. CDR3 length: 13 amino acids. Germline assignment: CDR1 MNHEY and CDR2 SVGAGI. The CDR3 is CASSMFREGEQFF. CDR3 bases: TGTGCCAGCAGTATGTTTAGGGAGGGTGAGCAGTTCTTC.

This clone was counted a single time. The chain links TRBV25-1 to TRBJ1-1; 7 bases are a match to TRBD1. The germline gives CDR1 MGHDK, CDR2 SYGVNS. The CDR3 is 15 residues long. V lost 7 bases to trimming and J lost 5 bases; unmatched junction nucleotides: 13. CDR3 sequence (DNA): TGTGCCAGCAAACCCACATACAGGGGACATACTGAAGCTTTCTTT. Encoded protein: CASKPTYRGHTEAFF. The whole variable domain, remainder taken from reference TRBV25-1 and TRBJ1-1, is EADIYQTPRYLVIGTGKKITLECSQTMGHDKMYWYQQDPGMELHLIHYSYGVNSTEKGDLSSESTVSRIRTEHFPLTLESARPSHTSQYLCASKPTYRGHTEAFFGQGTRLTVV.

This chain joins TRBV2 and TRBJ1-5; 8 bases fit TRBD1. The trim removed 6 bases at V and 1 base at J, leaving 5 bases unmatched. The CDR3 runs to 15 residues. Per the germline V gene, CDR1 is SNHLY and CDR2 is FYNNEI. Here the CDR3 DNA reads TGTGCCAGCAGCCCGGACAGGGCCAGCAATCAGCCCCAGCATTTT. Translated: CASSPDRASNQPQHF.